The 19 T cell receptor beta chains listed next were all sequenced from one sample in a study of T cell changes during pregnancy in multiple sclerosis. Assay used: immunoSEQ multiplex PCR; TCRdb lists only in-frame clones, some missing. This sample has approximately 46,000 clones, with 80% to 90% found just once. The sample was CD8+ T cells from peripheral blood mononuclear cells, taken in the second trimester of pregnancy. Receptors were obtained from a female donor with multiple sclerosis, enrolled in a pregnancy study.

The chain has TRBV6-5 and TRBJ2-7, with TRBD2 matching over 9 bases. The length of the CDR3 is 14 residues. The trim removed 5 bases at V and 4 bases at J, leaving 6 bases unmatched. Germline V gives CDR1 MNHEY, CDR2 SVGAGI. The CDR3 DNA sequence: TGTGCCAGCAGTCCCCTAGCGGGGAGTTACGAGCAGTACTTC. Translation gives CASSPLAGSYEQYF.

The chain is built from TRBV4-2 and TRBJ2-5, with no clear D. CDR3 size: 13 residues. Germline CDR1 LGHNA, CDR2 YNFKEQ. V was clipped by 1 base and J by 2 bases, with 5 bases between them. CDR3 loop: CASSQGGQETQYF. Written as DNA, the CDR3 is TGTGCCAGCAGCCAAGGCGGTCAAGAGACCCAGTACTTC.

The rearrangement links TRBV10-3 to TRBJ2-7; D is possibly TRBD1 (6 bases). Germline assignment: CDR1 ENHRY and CDR2 SYGVKD. This CDR3 contains 15 residues. Trimming shortened V by 6 bases and J by 4 bases, and 19 bases separated the two germline ends. This chain's CDR3 is CAISAPLQGRYEQYF. CDR3 DNA: TGTGCCATCAGCGCCCCCCTACAGGGTAGATACGAGCAGTACTTC.

The V and J genes are TRBV11-2 and TRBJ1-2, with a possible D match to TRBD1 (5 bases). Germline CDR1 and CDR2: SGHAT and FQNNGV. Trimming pared 4 bases from V and 2 bases from J, leaving 14 bases between. The CDR3 length is 15 residues. The CDR3 sequence is CASSSWGITNYGYTF. CDR3 DNA sequence: TGTGCCAGCAGCTCCTGGGGCATTACCAACTATGGCTACACCTTC.

The chain is built from TRBV10-3 and TRBJ2-3; D perhaps matches TRBD1 (7 bases). The V gene lost 7 bases and the J gene lost 0 bases, with 14 bases spanning the gap. The CDR3 is 15 amino acids. Germline CDR1 reads ENHRY; CDR2 reads SYGVKD. The CDR3 protein is CAITSQGGSTDTQYF. The CDR3 DNA follows: TGTGCCATCACCTCCCAGGGGGGAAGCACAGATACGCAGTATTTT.

The gene calls are TRBV9 and TRBJ1-1; TRBD1 matches at 9 bases. With V trimmed by 0 bases and J by 6 bases, 9 bases remained unmatched. Germline V gene data show CDR1 as SGDLS and CDR2 as YYNGEE. There are 16 residues in the CDR3. CDR3: CASSVAGQGSSAEAFF. CDR3 DNA: TGTGCCAGCAGCGTAGCGGGACAGGGTTCGTCGGCTGAAGCTTTCTTT.

The chain is built from TRBV11-2 and TRBJ1-2; D possibly corresponds to TRBD1 (5 bases). CDR1 SGHAT and CDR2 FQNNGV come from the germline V gene. Deletions cut 1 base from V and 5 bases from J, with 17 bases between. CDR3 length: 16 residues. For the CDR3, the DNA is TGTGCCAGCAGCTTAGTAGGGGTCAGGAGACCTTATGGCTACACCTTC. Translation: CASSLVGVRRPYGYTF.

Here the CDR3 DNA reads TGTGCCAGCAGCGTGACAGGGACTGGAAACACCATATATTTT. Its protein product is CASSVTGTGNTIYF. The J gene is TRBJ1-3, the V gene TRBV9; TRBD1 agrees at 7 bases. The CDR3 covers 14 residues. From germline, CDR1 is SGDLS and CDR2 YYNGEE. V lost 2 bases, J lost 2 bases, and 1 base stayed unmatched.

The gene calls are TRBV7-9 and TRBJ1-1; D gene uncertain. The CDR3 is 11 residues long. With 6 bases removed from V and 3 bases from J, the gap between germline ends came to 5 bases. The germline CDR1 and CDR2 sequences are SEHNR and FQNEAQ (reference sequence). The CDR3 bases are TGTGCCAGCAGGTCGGACACTGAAGCTTTCTTT. It translates to CASRSDTEAFF.

V gene TRBV4-1 combines with J gene TRBJ1-1; 8 bases align to TRBD1. J gave up 2 bases and V 1 base, and 6 bases lay outside the gene matches. The CDR3 has 16 amino acids. From germline, CDR1 is MGHRA and CDR2 YSYEKL. CDR3 in amino acids: CASSQAGQGLNTEAFF. The CDR3 DNA reads as TGCGCCAGCAGCCAAGCCGGACAGGGTTTAAACACTGAAGCTTTCTTT.

The chain recombines TRBV7-6 with TRBJ2-3, with 10 bases fitting TRBD1. V shed 5 bases, J shed 0 bases, and the junction held 11 bases outside the gene matches. The germline V gene has CDR1 SGHVS and CDR2 FNYEAQ. CDR3 length equals 18 residues. The CDR3 sequence is CASSIVKGTGASTDTQYF. DNA for the CDR3: TGTGCCAGCAGCATCGTGAAAGGGACAGGGGCGAGCACAGATACGCAGTATTTT. The full variable domain, completed using reference TRBV7-6 and TRBJ2-3, is GAGVSQSPRYKVTKRGQDVALRCDPISGHVSLYWYRQALGQGPEFLTYFNYEAQQDKSGLPNDRFSAERPEGSISTLTIQRTEQRDSAMYRCASSIVKGTGASTDTQYFGPGTRLTVL.

This rearrangement joins TRBV28 to TRBJ1-5; 8 bases map to TRBD1. After removal of 7 bases from V and 5 bases from J, the junction contained 7 bases not matched to a gene. This CDR3 has 14 amino acids. Germline CDR1 and CDR2: MDHEN and SYDVKM. This CDR3 reads CASTAGTGYQPQHF. The DNA of the CDR3 is TGTGCCAGCACCGCCGGGACAGGTTATCAGCCCCAGCATTTT.

The V gene is TRBV7-9, the J gene TRBJ2-6; 7 bases are shared with TRBD1. The CDR3 totals 19 residues. Germline V gene data show CDR1 as SEHNR and CDR2 as FQNEAQ (reference sequence). J gave up 0 bases and V 7 bases, and 15 bases lay outside the gene matches. CDR3 bases: TGTGCCAGCACCGACCTGGGGACAGCGACTTCCTCTGGGGCCAACGTCCTGACTTTC. Protein sequence: CASTDLGTATSSGANVLTF. Drawing the rest from reference TRBV7-9 and TRBJ2-6, the complete variable domain is DTGVSQNPRHKITKRGQNVTFRCDPISEHNRLYWYRQTLGQGPEFLTYFQNEAQLEKSRLLSDRFSAERPKGSFSTLEIQRTEQGDSAMYLCASTDLGTATSSGANVLTFGAGSRLTVL.

This clone appeared a few times. The chain uses TRBV4-1 and TRBJ2-1, with 8 bases that match TRBD2. The CDR3 loop spans 15 amino acids. The V segment lost 3 bases and the J segment 7 bases; nucleotides outside the gene matches: 8. From germline, CDR1 is MGHRA and CDR2 YSYEKL. The CDR3 sequence is CASSHSSGSWNEQFF. The CDR3 DNA sequence: TGCGCCAGCAGCCATTCGAGCGGGAGTTGGAATGAGCAGTTCTTC.

The V and J genes are TRBV7-8 and TRBJ1-1; 10 nucleotides line up with TRBD1. Germline V gene lookup returns CDR1 SGHVS and CDR2 FQNEAQ. The CDR3 contains 15 residues. V lost 3 bases and J lost 3; bases outside the gene matches: 4. CDR3 nucleotides: TGTGCCAGCAGCTTGGGGACAGGGGCGCACACTGAAGCTTTCTTT. Its protein product is CASSLGTGAHTEAFF.

J is TRBJ2-7 and V is TRBV27; maybe TRBD2 (5 bases). The length of the CDR3 is 15 residues. The germline gives CDR1 MNHEY, CDR2 SMNVEV (reference sequence). Trimming removed 2 bases from V and 3 bases from J, with 14 bases in between. CDR3 sequence (DNA): TGTGCCAGCAGTTTAACGGGGTCGCGGAGCTACGAGCAGTACTTC. This encodes CASSLTGSRSYEQYF.

The chain is built from TRBV7-3 and TRBJ2-1; 12 bases fit TRBD2. Germline CDR1 SGHTA, CDR2 FQGTGA. Unmatched junction bases numbered 16, after V lost 5 bases and J lost 5 bases. This CDR3 has 19 residues. The CDR3 sequence: CASSARGLGLAGGNNEQFF. The CDR3 DNA follows: TGTGCCAGCAGCGCACGGGGGCTTGGTCTAGCGGGAGGGAACAATGAGCAGTTCTTC.

V usage is TRBV9 and J usage is TRBJ1-1; no firm D call. CDR1 and CDR2 (germline): SGDLS, YYNGEE. Trimming removed 0 bases from V and 5 bases from J, with 2 bases in between. CDR3 size: 11 residues. CDR3 region: CASSVVTEAFF. The CDR3 DNA is TGTGCCAGCAGCGTAGTAACTGAAGCTTTCTTT.

The CDR3 nucleotides are TGTGCCAGCAGTTACTTGAGATACACCGGGGAGCTGTTTTTT. This codes for CASSYLRYTGELFF. The chain has TRBV6-5 and TRBJ2-2; unclear D gene. With 1 base removed from V and 3 bases from J, the gap between germline ends came to 6 bases. The CDR3 totals 14 residues. CDR1 MNHEY and CDR2 SVGAGI come from the germline V gene.